The subject of this entry is one T cell receptor beta chain. Its antigen is undetermined. This sample is part of a study of OX40 agonist ivuxolimab in advanced cancers. The repertoire was sequenced with immunoSEQ multiplex PCR; TCRdb's copy has only in-frame clones and lacks some. This sample yields 43,000 or so clones, of which around 90% are seen a single time; more than 13% belongs to the top ten. Broader study findings: Among the lowest peripheral clonal expansion occurred in 0.1-3.0 mg/kg partial responders.

V shed 7 bases and J 0 bases; nucleotides not matched to a gene: 7. The CDR3 has 16 amino acids. CDR1 and CDR2 from the germline V gene are SNHLY and FYNNEI. This chain joins TRBV2 and TRBJ2-2; TRBD2 matches 8 bases. The sample consisted of CD4+ or CD8+ T cells sorted from blood, taken in a trial of the OX40 agonist ivuxolimab. This receptor was taken from an adult with an advanced solid tumor such as melanoma, head and neck, liver or kidney cancer. The CDR3 sequence is CASNREGRANTGELFF. Written as DNA, the CDR3 is TGTGCCAGCAACCGGGAGGGCCGGGCGAACACCGGGGAGCTGTTTTTT.